This T cell receptor beta chain was retrieved from a study of radiotherapy plus CTLA-4 blockade in lung cancer. Looking at the study overall: The study recorded objective responses in 15% to 20% of patients and disease control in approximately 31%. The study's findings and limits: Expansion of tumor-derived TCR clones was observed in blood after radiotherapy plus ipilimumab. How blood T cell clones changed early, along with interferon-beta, reportedly forecast response best.

Germline values: CDR1 SQVTM, CDR2 ANQGSEA. The CDR3 extends over 14 amino acids. V lost 6 bases, J lost 1 base, and 13 bases lay in between. Generated by immunoSEQ multiplex PCR, the TCRdb table keeps only in-frame clones and is missing some. The sample consists of 20,000 to 30,000 clones, roughly three quarters of them appearing once. This clone came up a few times. No antigen is known for it. The TCR originated in a human donor with non-small cell lung cancer that progressed on radiotherapy plus ipilimumab. The chain combines TRBV29-1 with TRBJ2-4; D remains ambiguous. The sample consisted of peripheral blood, taken from a patient treated with radiotherapy plus ipilimumab. CDR3 bases: TGCAGCGTAGTACAGCCTGGGGCCAAAAACATTCAGTACTTC. It is translated as CSVVQPGAKNIQYF.